This TCR beta chain was recovered during a study of blood T cells in healthy people across ages. Healthy Caucasian individuals from Russia aged roughly 6 to 90 served as donors. V lost 4 bases, J lost 3 bases, and 6 bases stayed unmatched. This CDR3 spans 15 amino acids. Germline V CDR1 and CDR2: SGHRS, YFSETQ. A second PCR of 7 to 11 cycles used a sample-barcoded 5' primer and a J-beta primer mix. One entry per CDR3 protein results from TCRdb running MiXCR on the 5' RACE reads. Counted here are 1.6 million or so distinct CDR3 sequences, roughly a third occurring once; the ten biggest clones make up 10% to 12%.

The chain employs TRBV5-1 and TRBJ2-7; 11 positions match TRBD1. The sample was blood. This sequence was found in a woman in her twenties or thirties in good health. This CDR3 reads CASSQGTGGNYEQYF. The CDR3 DNA reads TGCGCCAGCAGCCAGGGGACAGGGGGTAACTACGAGCAGTACTTC.